This T cell receptor (beta chain) was profiled in a study of blood T cell repertoires in COVID-19. The wider study: The United States, Italy and Spain supplied acute and convalescent COVID-19 samples.

TCRdb's copy holds only in-frame clones and misses some; the assay was immunoSEQ multiplex PCR. Altogether about 150,000 clones are present, roughly 84% being singletons, with the ten largest covering 35% to 50%. This clone was detected only once. With 4 bases removed from V and 0 bases from J, the gap between germline ends came to 5 bases. The CDR3 contains 13 residues. Per the germline V gene, CDR1 is SGDLS and CDR2 is YYNGEE. This clonotype was obtained from a human donor in a cohort sampled during active COVID-19. The chain combines TRBV9 with TRBJ1-5; D not resolved. The sequencing input was peripheral blood. CDR3 nucleotides: TGTGCCAGCAGCTCAGATAGCAATCAGCCCCAGCATTTT. This gives the protein CASSSDSNQPQHF.